The present T cell receptor beta chain was sequenced within a study of blood T cell repertoires in COVID-19. On the study more broadly: The study drew acute and convalescent COVID-19 samples from the United States, Italy and Spain.

Trimming removed 4 bases from V and 0 bases from J; junction bases left unmatched: 4. The CDR3 is 15 residues long. Per germline, CDR1 MNHEY and CDR2 SVGAGI. Libraries were prepared by immunoSEQ multiplex PCR; TCRdb keeps only in-frame clonotypes and omits some of them. The sample gives about 94,000 clones, about 90% of which show up once; around 7% is in the top ten. The gene calls are TRBV6-5 and TRBJ1-1, with 8 bases identical to TRBD1. The material sequenced was peripheral blood. The sequence derives from a human donor with acute or convalescent COVID-19. The donor label of this sample is uncertain. In DNA form, the CDR3 reads TGTGCCAGCAGTTTAACGACAGGGGTGAACACTGAAGCTTTCTTT. Encoded protein: CASSLTTGVNTEAFF.